This T cell receptor (beta chain) was found in a study of early T cells in non-severe SARS-CoV-2 infection. TCRdb redid the calling of the 5' RACE reads with MiXCR, one entry per CDR3 protein. The table records 32,000 or so distinct CDR3 sequences, 9% to 9.5% of them present only once. V dropped 3 bases and J dropped 2; count of bases not matched to a gene: 4. From germline, CDR1 is SGHTA and CDR2 FQGTGA. This CDR3 is built from 15 residues. The receptor was derived from an adult who was a healthcare worker with PCR-confirmed SARS-CoV-2 infection or an uninfected control (not recorded which). V and J are TRBV7-3 and TRBJ2-7; 10 nucleotides align to TRBD1. The sample comprised whole blood. The CDR3 DNA sequence: TGTGCCAGCAGCTTTGACGGGACAGGGGCCTACGAGCAGTACTTC. Residues: CASSFDGTGAYEQYF.